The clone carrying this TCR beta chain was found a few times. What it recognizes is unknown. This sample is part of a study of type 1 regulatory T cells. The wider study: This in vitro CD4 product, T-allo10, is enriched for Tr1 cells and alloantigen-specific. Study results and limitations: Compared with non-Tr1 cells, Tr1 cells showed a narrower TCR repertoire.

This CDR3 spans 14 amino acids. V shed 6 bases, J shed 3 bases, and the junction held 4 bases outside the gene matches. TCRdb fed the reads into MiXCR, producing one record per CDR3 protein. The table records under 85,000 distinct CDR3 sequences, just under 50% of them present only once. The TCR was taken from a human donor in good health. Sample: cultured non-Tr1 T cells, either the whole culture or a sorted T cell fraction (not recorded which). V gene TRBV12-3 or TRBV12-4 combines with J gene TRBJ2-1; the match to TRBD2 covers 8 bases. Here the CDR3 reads CASRRGALYNEQFF. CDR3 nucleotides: TGTGCCAGCAGGCGGGGGGCTCTCTACAATGAGCAGTTCTTC.